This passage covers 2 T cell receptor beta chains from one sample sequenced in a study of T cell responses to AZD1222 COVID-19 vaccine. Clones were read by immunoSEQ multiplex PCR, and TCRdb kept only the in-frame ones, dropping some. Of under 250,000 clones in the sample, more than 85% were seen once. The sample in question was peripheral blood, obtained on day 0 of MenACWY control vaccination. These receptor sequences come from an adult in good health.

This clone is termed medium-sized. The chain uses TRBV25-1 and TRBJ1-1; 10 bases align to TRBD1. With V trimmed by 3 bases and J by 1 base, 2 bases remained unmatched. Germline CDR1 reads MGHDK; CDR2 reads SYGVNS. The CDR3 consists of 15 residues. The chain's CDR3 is CASSEDRGRNTEAFF. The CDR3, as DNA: TGTGCCAGCAGTGAGGACAGGGGGAGGAACACTGAAGCTTTCTTT.

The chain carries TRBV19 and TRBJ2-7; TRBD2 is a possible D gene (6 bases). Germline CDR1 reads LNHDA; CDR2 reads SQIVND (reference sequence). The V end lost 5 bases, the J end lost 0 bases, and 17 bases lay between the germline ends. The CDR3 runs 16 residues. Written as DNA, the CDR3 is TGTGCCAGTAGTTACCCCTCCGGGAGTAGCTCCTACGAGCAGTACTTC. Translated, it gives CASSYPSGSSSYEQYF.